The 26 T cell receptor beta chains below were found in one sample sequenced in a study of T cell responses to AZD1222 COVID-19 vaccine. TCRdb keeps only in-frame clones here, not all; method: immunoSEQ multiplex PCR. The sample holds 150,000 to 200,000 clones, approximately 90% seen once. Specimen: peripheral blood, collected on day 0 of AZD1222 vaccination. The receptors derive from an adult in good health.

The rearrangement links TRBV5-6 to TRBJ2-3; 11 bases fit TRBD2. The V and J ends lost 1 base and 5 bases, in that order; junction bases with no gene match: 6. There are 16 residues in the CDR3. Per germline, CDR1 SGHDT and CDR2 YYEEEE. The chain's CDR3 is CASSLQVAGGQDTQYF. The CDR3, as DNA: TGTGCCAGCAGCTTGCAGGTAGCGGGGGGGCAAGATACGCAGTATTTT.

This clone has a handful of counts. The rearrangement uses TRBV6-6 and TRBJ2-2; D uncertain. Trimming pared 5 bases from V and 8 bases from J, leaving 27 bases between. The CDR3 runs to 18 residues. Germline V CDR1 and CDR2: MNHNY, SVGAGI (reference sequence). The CDR3 sequence is CASSQQTTKVAEQGELFF. The CDR3 nucleotides are TGTGCCAGCAGTCAACAGACCACGAAGGTGGCGGAACAAGGGGAGCTGTTTTTT.

This chain connects TRBV4-3 to TRBJ2-5; 7 bases fit TRBD1. With V trimmed by 1 base and J by 3 bases, 2 bases remained unmatched. This CDR3 has 14 amino acids. CDR1 and CDR2 from the germline V gene are LGHNA and YSLEER. CDR3 nucleotides: TGCGCCAGCAGCCAAGTGGGGACAGAAGAGACCCAGTACTTC. This codes for CASSQVGTEETQYF.

This clone was recorded once. J is TRBJ2-2 and V is TRBV11-2; D unclear. This CDR3 is 13 amino acids long. Germline V gives CDR1 SGHAT, CDR2 FQNNGV. Deletions cut 0 bases from V and 5 bases from J, with 4 bases between. CDR3 DNA sequence: TGTGCCAGCAGCTTAGAACGGACCGGGGAGCTGTTTTTT. Its protein is CASSLERTGELFF.

The chain carries TRBV20-1 and TRBJ1-3; D unclear. V lost 6 bases to trimming and J lost 4 bases, with 7 bases between them. The germline V gene has CDR1 DFQATT and CDR2 SNEGSKA (reference sequence). This CDR3 spans 11 amino acids. CDR3 protein: CSARQGNTIYF. The CDR3 DNA follows: TGCAGTGCACGCCAGGGAAACACCATATATTTT.

This sequence joins TRBV7-9 and TRBJ1-1; 8 bases line up with TRBD1. V gave up 1 base and J gave up 5 bases; unmatched junction bases: 6. The length of the CDR3 is 15 residues. CDR1 is SEHNR and CDR2 is FQNEAQ in the germline V gene (reference sequence). The CDR3 sequence is CASSLGRTGNTEAFF. As DNA, the CDR3 is TGTGCCAGCAGCTTAGGAAGGACAGGGAATACTGAAGCTTTCTTT. The entire variable domain, with the rest obtained from reference TRBV7-9 and TRBJ1-1, is as follows: DTGVSQNPRHKITKRGQNVTFRCDPISEHNRLYWYRQTLGQGPEFLTYFQNEAQLEKSRLLSDRFSAERPKGSFSTLEIQRTEQGDSAMYLCASSLGRTGNTEAFFGQGTRLTVV.

This clone was counted a single time. The chain is built from TRBV7-3 and TRBJ2-7; possibly TRBD1 for D (6 bases). The CDR3 has 15 amino acids. The germline CDR1 and CDR2 sequences are SGHTA and FQGTGA. V was shortened by 1 base and J by 3 bases, with 13 bases between the two germline ends. Here the CDR3 DNA reads TGTGCCAGCAGCTTAAGAGGGGGACACGACTACGAGCAGTACTTC. It specifies CASSLRGGHDYEQYF.

The chain employs TRBV29-1 and TRBJ2-5; D is possibly TRBD1 (6 bases). The germline V gene has CDR1 SQVTM and CDR2 ANQGSEA. This CDR3 contains 15 residues. Trimming pared 1 base from V and 1 base from J, leaving 13 bases between. The CDR3 region is CSVEVWGQGQETQYF. For the CDR3, the DNA is TGCAGCGTTGAAGTATGGGGGCAGGGCCAAGAGACCCAGTACTTC.

V gene TRBV19 combines with J gene TRBJ1-4, with D unresolved. CDR3 length: 13 residues. CDR1 LNHDA and CDR2 SQIVND come from the germline V gene (reference sequence). V was clipped by 5 bases and J by 5 bases, with 9 bases between them. The DNA of the CDR3 is TGTGCCAGTAGTTTGACGGTGAATGAAAAACTGTTTTTT. It is translated as CASSLTVNEKLFF. Complete variable domain (other parts from reference TRBV19 and TRBJ1-4): DGGITQSPKYLFRKEGQNVTLSCEQNLNHDAMYWYRQDPGQGLRLIYYSQIVNDFQKGDIAEGYSVSREKKESFPLTVTSAQKNPTAFYLCASSLTVNEKLFFGSGTQLSVL.

The V gene is TRBV3-1 (or the pseudogene TRBV3-2), the J gene TRBJ2-7; D perhaps matches TRBD2 (6 bases). The CDR3 is 15 residues long. Per germline, CDR1 LGHDT and CDR2 YNNKEL (reference sequence). V dropped 1 base and J dropped 4 bases, with 14 bases sitting between them. The CDR3 region is CASSQAGVLSYEQYF. The CDR3 region has the DNA TGTGCCAGCAGCCAAGCGGGGGTTCTCTCGTACGAGCAGTACTTC.

This clone was seen a single time. CDR3 coding DNA: TGTGCCAGCAGCATCACGGGGGATAGCACAGATACGCAGTATTTT. It codes for CASSITGDSTDTQYF. This chain joins TRBV11-2 and TRBJ2-3, with D possibly being TRBD2 (6 bases). This CDR3 spans 15 amino acids. Germline V CDR1 and CDR2: SGHAT, FQNNGV. Trimming took 5 bases from V and 0 from J, leaving 12 bases between them.

The rearrangement links TRBV19 to TRBJ1-1; a possible D gene is TRBD1 (5 bases). This CDR3 region has 14 residues. Germline V CDR1 and CDR2: LNHDA, SQIVND (reference sequence). Trimming removed 0 bases at V and 5 bases at J, with 10 bases between. Written as DNA, the CDR3 is TGTGCCAGTAGTATAGAGCGGGGGTGGACTGAAGCTTTCTTT. This sequence encodes CASSIERGWTEAFF.

V and J are TRBV11-3 and TRBJ1-2; D gene ambiguous. CDR1 SGHNT and CDR2 YENEEA come from the germline V gene. Deletions cut 5 bases from V and 13 bases from J, with 17 bases between. This CDR3 is built from 12 residues. CDR3 sequence: CASSLPAEGITF. The CDR3 bases are TGTGCCAGCAGCCTCCCCGCGGAAGGGATCACCTTC.

This sequence joins TRBV28 and TRBJ2-5, with TRBD1 matching over 7 bases. Germline V gives CDR1 MDHEN, CDR2 SYDVKM. V lost 8 bases and J lost 4; bases outside the gene matches: 7. The CDR3 consists of 13 residues. The CDR3 sequence: CASGTAAGETQYF. The CDR3 DNA follows: TGTGCCAGCGGGACAGCCGCAGGAGAGACCCAGTACTTC.

The V gene is TRBV5-1, the J gene TRBJ2-1, with 7 positions matching TRBD1. The CDR3 is 15 amino acids. Germline trimming cut 0 bases from V and 4 bases from J; bases unmatched to any gene: 4. Germline CDR1 SGHRS, CDR2 YFSETQ. Here the CDR3 DNA reads TGCGCCAGCAGCTTGGAGGGGGCAGAGTACAATGAGCAGTTCTTC. Its protein is CASSLEGAEYNEQFF.

V and J are TRBV15 and TRBJ1-5; 8 bases are a match to TRBD1. The CDR3 extends over 15 amino acids. CDR1 and CDR2 (germline): LNHNV, YYDKDF (reference sequence). The V and J ends lost 0 bases and 8 bases, in that order; junction bases with no gene match: 6. The CDR3 protein is CATSREGQEEKPQHF. The CDR3, as DNA: TGTGCCACCAGCAGAGAGGGACAGGAGGAAAAGCCCCAGCATTTT.

The gene calls are TRBV25-1 and TRBJ1-2; 7 bases fit TRBD1. With V trimmed by 6 bases and J by 8 bases, 3 bases remained unmatched. CDR1 and CDR2 (germline): MGHDK, SYGVNS. The CDR3 consists of 11 residues. CDR3 sequence reads: CASSYRGGYTF. CDR3 in DNA: TGTGCCAGCAGCTACAGGGGAGGCTACACCTTC.

The chain uses TRBV6-5 and TRBJ1-5; D call uncertain. Trimming pared 8 bases from V and 1 base from J, leaving 9 bases between. The germline CDR1 and CDR2 sequences are MNHEY and SVGAGI. The CDR3 contains 13 residues. CDR3 sequence (DNA): TGTGCCAGCGCGGGTGGGAGCAATCAGCCCCAGCATTTT. This gives the protein CASAGGSNQPQHF.

The chain carries TRBV2 and TRBJ2-1, with 9 bases matching TRBD1. CDR1 and CDR2 from the germline V gene are SNHLY and FYNNEI. CDR3 size: 14 residues. The V gene end was trimmed by 11 bases and the J gene end by 4 bases; junction bases not matched to a gene: 9. The CDR3, as DNA: TGTGCCGGGGGACAGGGCGGAGGGTACAATGAGCAGTTCTTC. Its translation: CAGGQGGGYNEQFF. The full variable domain, its missing parts supplied by reference TRBV2 and TRBJ2-1, is EPEVTQTPSHQVTQMGQEVILRCVPISNHLYFYWYRQILGQKVEFLVSFYNNEISEKSEIFDDQFSVERPDGSNFTLKIRSTKLEDSAMYFCAGGQGGGYNEQFFGPGTRLTVL.

This chain joins TRBV2 and TRBJ2-7; a weak D match, TRBD2 (6 bases). The V gene lost 9 bases and the J gene lost 7 bases, with 13 bases spanning the gap. The germline gives CDR1 SNHLY, CDR2 FYNNEI. The CDR3 has 11 amino acids. The CDR3 nucleotides are TGTGCCAGTCGGGGGTCGGGTGAGCAGTACTTC. Translated: CASRGSGEQYF.

The V gene is TRBV7-8, the J gene TRBJ2-5, with TRBD2 as a possible D gene (5 bases). The V gene lost 1 base and the J gene lost 4 bases, with 10 bases spanning the gap. CDR3 size: 14 residues. Germline lookup yields CDR1 SGHVS and CDR2 FQNEAQ. In DNA, the CDR3 is TGTGCCAGCAGCTTAGGTTTAGCGCCAGAGACCCAGTACTTC. Translated, it gives CASSLGLAPETQYF.

This clone was counted only a few times. V and J are TRBV7-2 and TRBJ2-1; 9 nucleotides match TRBD1. Trimming cost V 1 base and J 2 bases; bases outside gene matches: 3. Germline CDR1 reads SGHTA; CDR2 reads FQGNSA. CDR3 length: 16 residues. The CDR3 sequence: CASSLGGTGPYNEQFF. The CDR3 region has the DNA TGTGCCAGCAGCTTAGGCGGGACAGGGCCCTACAATGAGCAGTTCTTC.

This clone has a handful of counts. V and J are TRBV6-6 and TRBJ2-1, with D possibly TRBD1 on 6 matching bases. The CDR3 contains 15 residues. Trimming left V 2 bases short and J 8 bases short, with 16 bases between. CDR1 and CDR2 from the germline V gene are MNHNY and SVGAGI (reference sequence). CDR3 nucleotides: TGTGCCAGCAGTTACGAGGGGATACAGGGCTATGAGCAGTTCTTC. It specifies CASSYEGIQGYEQFF.

The chain links TRBV11-3 to TRBJ2-1, with D maybe TRBD1 (5 bases). This CDR3 is built from 14 residues. The germline gives CDR1 SGHNT, CDR2 YENEEA. The V gene lost 2 bases and the J gene lost 4 bases, with 9 bases spanning the gap. This CDR3 reads CASSLSRAYNEQFF. The CDR3 DNA follows: TGTGCCAGCAGCTTATCCAGGGCATACAATGAGCAGTTCTTC.

The chain uses TRBV4-2 and TRBJ1-1; D uncertain. Germline CDR1 reads LGHNA; CDR2 reads YNFKEQ. Trimming pared 0 bases from V and 4 bases from J, leaving 12 bases between. The CDR3 sequence is 15 residues long. The CDR3 here is CASSQDGTVITEAFF. The CDR3, as DNA: TGTGCCAGCAGCCAAGATGGAACAGTAATCACTGAAGCTTTCTTT.

The chain couples TRBV29-1 to TRBJ2-3; TRBD2 matches at 8 bases. Per the germline V gene, CDR1 is SQVTM and CDR2 is ANQGSEA. After removal of 5 bases from V and 1 base from J, the junction contained 8 bases not matched to a gene. The CDR3 extends over 15 amino acids. This chain's CDR3 is CSVSSLAARTDTQYF. Here the CDR3 DNA reads TGCAGCGTTTCCTCACTAGCGGCTCGCACAGATACGCAGTATTTT.